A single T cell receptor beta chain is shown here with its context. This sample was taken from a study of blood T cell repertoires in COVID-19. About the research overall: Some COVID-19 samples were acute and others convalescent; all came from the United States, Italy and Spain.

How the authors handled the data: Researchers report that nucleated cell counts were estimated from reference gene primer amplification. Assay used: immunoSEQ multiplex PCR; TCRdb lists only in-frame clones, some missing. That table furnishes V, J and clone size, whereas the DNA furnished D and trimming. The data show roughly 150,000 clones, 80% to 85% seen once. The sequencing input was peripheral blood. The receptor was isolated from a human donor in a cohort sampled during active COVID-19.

CDR3 coding DNA: TGTGCCAGCAGTTATTCCGTTTCCCAGCCCCAGCATTTT. Amino acids: CASSYSVSQPQHF. The chain couples TRBV6-5 to TRBJ1-5; D gene uncertain. V was trimmed by 3 bases and J by 7 bases, leaving 10 bases between them. Germline V gene lookup returns CDR1 MNHEY and CDR2 SVGAGI. The CDR3 loop spans 13 amino acids.